This T cell receptor (beta chain) derives from a study of blood T cell repertoires in COVID-19. The CDR3 runs 16 residues. Germline CDR1 LNHDA, CDR2 SQIVND (reference sequence). The V gene lost 5 bases and the J gene lost 1 base, with 14 bases spanning the gap. Authors' methods: It was from reference gene primer amplification that nucleated cell counts were estimated. Profiled with immunoSEQ multiplex PCR; TCRdb holds only in-frame clones, not every one. The V and J calls and clone size were taken over from that table, and D and trimming were inferred from the DNA. This repertoire shows fewer than 250,000 clones, 83% found once; its top ten account for less than 8%.

What was sequenced was peripheral blood. The clonotype originates from a woman aged 50 to 65 with acute or convalescent COVID-19. The chain is built from TRBV19 and TRBJ1-4; perhaps TRBD1 as D (5 bases). DNA for the CDR3: TGTGCCAGTAGTGGGCGGGGGACGGAAACTAATGAAAAACTGTTTTTT. This translates into CASSGRGTETNEKLFF.